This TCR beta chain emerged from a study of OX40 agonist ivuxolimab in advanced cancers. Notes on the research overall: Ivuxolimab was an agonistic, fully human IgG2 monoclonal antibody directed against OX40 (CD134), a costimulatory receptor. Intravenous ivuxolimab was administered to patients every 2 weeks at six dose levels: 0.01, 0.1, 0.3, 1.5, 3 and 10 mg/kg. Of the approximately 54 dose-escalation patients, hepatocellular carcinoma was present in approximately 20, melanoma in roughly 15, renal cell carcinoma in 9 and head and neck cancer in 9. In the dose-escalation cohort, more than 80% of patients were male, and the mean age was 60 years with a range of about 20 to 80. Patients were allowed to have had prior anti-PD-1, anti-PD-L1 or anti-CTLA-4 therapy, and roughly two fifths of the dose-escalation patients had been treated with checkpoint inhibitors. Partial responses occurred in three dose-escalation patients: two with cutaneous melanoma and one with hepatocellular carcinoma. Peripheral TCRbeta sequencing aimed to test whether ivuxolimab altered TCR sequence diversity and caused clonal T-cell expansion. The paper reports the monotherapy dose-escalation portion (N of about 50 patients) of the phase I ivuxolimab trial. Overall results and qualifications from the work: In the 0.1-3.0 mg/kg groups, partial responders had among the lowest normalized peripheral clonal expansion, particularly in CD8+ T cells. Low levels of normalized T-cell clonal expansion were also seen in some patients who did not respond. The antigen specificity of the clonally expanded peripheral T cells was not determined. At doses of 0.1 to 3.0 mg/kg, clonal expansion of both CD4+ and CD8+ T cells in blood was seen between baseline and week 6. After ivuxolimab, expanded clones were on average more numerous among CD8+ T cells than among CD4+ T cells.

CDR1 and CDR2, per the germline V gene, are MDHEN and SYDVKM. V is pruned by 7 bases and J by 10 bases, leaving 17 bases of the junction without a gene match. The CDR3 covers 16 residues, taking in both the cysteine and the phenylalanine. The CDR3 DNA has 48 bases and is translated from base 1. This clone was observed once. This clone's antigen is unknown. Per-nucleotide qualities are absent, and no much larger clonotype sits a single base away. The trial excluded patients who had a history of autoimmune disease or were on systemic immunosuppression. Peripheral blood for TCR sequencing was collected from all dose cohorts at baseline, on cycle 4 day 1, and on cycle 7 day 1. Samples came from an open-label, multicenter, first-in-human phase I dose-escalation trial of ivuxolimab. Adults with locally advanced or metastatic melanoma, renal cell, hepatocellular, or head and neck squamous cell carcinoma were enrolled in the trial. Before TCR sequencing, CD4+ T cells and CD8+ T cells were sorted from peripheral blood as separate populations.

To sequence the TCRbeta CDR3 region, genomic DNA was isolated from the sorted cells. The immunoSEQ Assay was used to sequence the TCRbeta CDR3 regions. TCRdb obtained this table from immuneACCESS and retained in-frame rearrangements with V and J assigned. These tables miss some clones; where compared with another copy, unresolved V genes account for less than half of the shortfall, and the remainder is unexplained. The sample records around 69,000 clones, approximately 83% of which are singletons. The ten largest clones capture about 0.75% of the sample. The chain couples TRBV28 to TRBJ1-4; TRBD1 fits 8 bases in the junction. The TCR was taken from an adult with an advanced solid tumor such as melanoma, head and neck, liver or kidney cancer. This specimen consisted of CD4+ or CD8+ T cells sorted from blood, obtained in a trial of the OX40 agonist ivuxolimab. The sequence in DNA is TGTGCCAGCACCCCAGCAGGCAGGGGGCTTAGTGGAAAACTGTTTTTT. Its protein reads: CASTPAGRGLSGKLFF.